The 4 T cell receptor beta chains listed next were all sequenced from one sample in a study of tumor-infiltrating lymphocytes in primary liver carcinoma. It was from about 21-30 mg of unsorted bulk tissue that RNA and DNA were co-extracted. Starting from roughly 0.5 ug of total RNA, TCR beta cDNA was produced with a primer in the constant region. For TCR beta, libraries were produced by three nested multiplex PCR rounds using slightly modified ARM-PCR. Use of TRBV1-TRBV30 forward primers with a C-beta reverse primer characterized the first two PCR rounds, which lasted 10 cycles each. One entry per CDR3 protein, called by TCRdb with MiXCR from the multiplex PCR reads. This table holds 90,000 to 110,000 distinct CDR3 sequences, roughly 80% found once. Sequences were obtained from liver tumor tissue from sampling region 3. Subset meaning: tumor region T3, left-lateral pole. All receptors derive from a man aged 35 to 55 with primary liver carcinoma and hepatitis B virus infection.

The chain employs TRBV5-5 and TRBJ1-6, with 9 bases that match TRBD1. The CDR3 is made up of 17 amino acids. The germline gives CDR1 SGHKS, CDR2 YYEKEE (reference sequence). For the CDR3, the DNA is TGTATCAGCCACCCGGGCGACAGGGGGGTGAGGAATTCACCCCTCCACTTT. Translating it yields CISHPGDRGVRNSPLHF.

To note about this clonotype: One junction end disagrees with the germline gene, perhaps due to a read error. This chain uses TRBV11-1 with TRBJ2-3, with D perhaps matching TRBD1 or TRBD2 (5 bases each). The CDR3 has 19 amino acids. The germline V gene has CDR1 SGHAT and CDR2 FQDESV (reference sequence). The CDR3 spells CASTYGGSSVGGRTDTQYF. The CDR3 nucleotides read TGCGCCAGCACCTATGGGGGAAGCTCTGTTGGAGGCCGCACGGATACGCAGTATTTT.

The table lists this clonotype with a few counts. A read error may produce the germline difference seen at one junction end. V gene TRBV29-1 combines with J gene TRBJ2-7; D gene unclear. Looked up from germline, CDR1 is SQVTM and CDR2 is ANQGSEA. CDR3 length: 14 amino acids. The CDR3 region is CSVDKDPSSYEQYF. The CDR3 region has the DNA TGCAGCGTTGATAAGGACCCCAGCTCCTATGAGCAGTACTTC.

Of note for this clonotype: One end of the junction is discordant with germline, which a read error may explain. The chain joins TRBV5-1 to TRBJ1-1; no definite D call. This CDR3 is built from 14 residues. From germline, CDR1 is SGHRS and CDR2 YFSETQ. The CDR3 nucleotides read TGCGCCAGCAGCTTTACTGGTATGAACATTGAAGCTTTCTTT. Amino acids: CASSFTGMNIEAFF.